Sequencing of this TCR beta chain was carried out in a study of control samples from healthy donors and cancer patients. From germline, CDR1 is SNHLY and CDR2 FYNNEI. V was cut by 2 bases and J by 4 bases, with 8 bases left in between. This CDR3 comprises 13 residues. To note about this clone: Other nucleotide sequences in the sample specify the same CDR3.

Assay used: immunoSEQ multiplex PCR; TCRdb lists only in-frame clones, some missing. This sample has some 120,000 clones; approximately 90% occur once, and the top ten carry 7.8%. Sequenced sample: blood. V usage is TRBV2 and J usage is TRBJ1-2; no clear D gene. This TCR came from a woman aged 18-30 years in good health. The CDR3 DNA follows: TGTGCCAGCAGTGAAAGGCAGGTCTATGGCTACACCTTC. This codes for CASSERQVYGYTF.